This T cell receptor beta chain emerged from a study of blood T cells in healthy people across ages. The study's findings and limits: TCR beta diversity tracked closely with naive T cell percentage. A roughly linear age-dependent decrease characterized TCR beta diversity per million T cells.

There are a few counts of this clonotype. The target antigen is unknown. Primers used in a second PCR of roughly 7 to 12 cycles were a sample-barcoded 5' primer and a J-beta primer mix. MiXCR, applied by TCRdb to the 5' RACE reads, yields one record per CDR3 protein. The profile shows around 690,000 distinct CDR3 sequences, roughly 53% of them singletons. Trimming removed 6 bases at V and 0 bases at J, with 18 bases between. The CDR3 runs to 16 residues. Germline loops: CDR1 DFQATT, CDR2 SNEGSKA (reference sequence). Sequenced material: blood. The clonotype comes from a man in his fifties or sixties in good health. The chain has TRBV20-1 and TRBJ1-5, with D uncertain. The CDR3, as DNA: TGCAGTGCCCACCCGGCGAGGCAGCATAGCAATCAGCCCCAGCATTTT. Translated: CSAHPARQHSNQPQHF.